This T cell receptor (beta chain) was identified during a study of shared clonotypes between healthy human individuals. Measured with immunoSEQ multiplex PCR; TCRdb has only the in-frame clones, and not every one. Here the sample spans fewer than 650,000 clones, about 80% being singletons. Every contributor of samples was a Caucasian grown-up residing in Nashville, Tennessee. The TCR sequence derives from a woman aged 40 to 50 in good health. Some clones in this sample may be carry-over from other donors' samples. Sequenced: PBMCs.

CDR3 protein: CASSQFQAGEKLFF. For the CDR3, the DNA is TGTGCCAGCAGCCAGTTCCAGGCGGGTGAAAAACTGTTTTTT. The V call is TRBV14, the J call TRBJ1-4; no definite D call. The germline V and J ends were trimmed by 3 bases and 7 bases, with 12 bases remaining between them. Germline-derived CDR1 and CDR2 are SGHDN and FVKESK. The CDR3 totals 14 residues.